This T cell receptor (beta chain) was observed in a study of blood T cells in healthy people across ages. Study-level findings and limits: Significant beta diversity loss was already apparent by age approximately 40, declining roughly linearly.

Next came a second PCR, run for about 6 to 11 cycles, which used a sample-barcoded 5' primer along with a J-beta primer mix. Tags on each cDNA molecule came from a template-switch adaptor with 12 random nucleotides. TCRdb analysed the 5' RACE reads with MiXCR anew, one entry per CDR3 protein. The sample holds 800,000 or so distinct CDR3 sequences; 46% are singletons and the top ten take 15% to 20%. Germline V gene data show CDR1 as SQVTM and CDR2 as ANQGSEA. V was trimmed by 7 bases and J by 6 bases, leaving 19 bases between them. CDR3 length: 13 amino acids. Comments on this clonotype: No antigen is known for it.

Sequenced sample: blood. The TCR originated in a man older than 75 in good health. The chain links TRBV29-1 to TRBJ2-7; possibly TRBD2 for D (7 bases). The CDR3 coding sequence is TGCAGCGCTAACGGGGGGCGCGTTAGCGAGCAGTACTTC. This gives the protein CSANGGRVSEQYF.